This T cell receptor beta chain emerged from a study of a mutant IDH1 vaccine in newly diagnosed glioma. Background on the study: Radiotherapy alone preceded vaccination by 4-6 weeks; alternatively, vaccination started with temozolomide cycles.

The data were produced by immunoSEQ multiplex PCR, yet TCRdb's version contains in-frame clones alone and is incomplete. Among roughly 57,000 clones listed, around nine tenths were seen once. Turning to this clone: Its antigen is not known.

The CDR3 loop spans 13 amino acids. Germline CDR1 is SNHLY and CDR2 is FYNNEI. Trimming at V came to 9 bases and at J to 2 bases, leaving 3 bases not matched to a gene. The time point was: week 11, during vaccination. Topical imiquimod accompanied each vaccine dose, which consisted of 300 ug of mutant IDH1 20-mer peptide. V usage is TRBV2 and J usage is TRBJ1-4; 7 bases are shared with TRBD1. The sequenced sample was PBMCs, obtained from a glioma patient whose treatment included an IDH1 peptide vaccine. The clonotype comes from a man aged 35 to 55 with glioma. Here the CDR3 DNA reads TGTGCCAGTACAGGGGACACTAATGAAAAACTGTTTTTT. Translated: CASTGDTNEKLFF.